The entry below gives a single T cell receptor beta chain sequence along with its context. This CDR3 has 18 amino acids. V gave up 5 bases and J gave up 3 bases; unmatched junction bases: 14. The germline CDR1 and CDR2 sequences are SGHVS and FQNEAQ. This entry comes from a study of blood T cell repertoires in COVID-19. The table came from immunoSEQ multiplex PCR; TCRdb's copy has only in-frame clones and leaves some out. The sample contains 150,000 or so clones, less than 90% of which appear only once. The sequence was collected from a human donor with acute COVID-19. The donor label of this sample is uncertain. What was sequenced was PBMCs or T cells enriched from blood (not recorded which). The J gene is TRBJ1-5, the V gene TRBV7-8; 9 bases line up with TRBD1. The CDR3 here is CASSAKAWDRVNNQPQHF. DNA of the CDR3: TGTGCCAGCAGCGCAAAGGCCTGGGACAGGGTAAACAATCAGCCCCAGCATTTT.